Detailed here is one T cell receptor (beta chain). The clone's antigen remains unknown. It has no much larger one-base neighbor in the sample; base qualities were not kept. The entry originates in a study of CD8+ T cells in alopecia areata (dated by TCRdb to 2016 to 2018). In terms of the full investigation: The treated patients, all with moderate-to-severe alopecia areata, were enrolled in an open-label pilot trial of oral tofacitinib given at 5 to 10 mg twice daily. Tofacitinib was given for 6 to 18 months, followed by 6 months of follow-up off drug to assess delayed response and recurrence. The SALT score, which quantifies the percentage of affected scalp surface area, was used to measure disease severity in treated patients. To study T cell clonal expansion in alopecia areata, the researchers applied high-throughput TCRbeta sequencing to both the C3H/HeJ mouse model and human patients. Scalp tissue and sorted CD4+ and CD8+ peripheral blood T cells from patchy and totalis/universalis alopecia areata patients and from healthy controls were covered by human TCRbeta sequencing. Biopsies were taken from tofacitinib-treated patients at baseline and at 4 and 24 weeks of treatment, and a later scalp biopsy was taken in several of the tofacitinib-treated patients. Scalp clonality was compared across normal scalp (n=4), patchy alopecia areata scalp (n=8), and alopecia totalis/universalis scalp (n=8). RNA was extracted with the PAXgene miRNA kit for fixed scalp, the miRNeasy kit for PBMCs, and the RNeasy kit for mouse skin. Amplification of TCRbeta CDR3 regions was done by immunoSEQ multiplex PCR using 35 Vbeta forward primers and 13 Jbeta reverse primers. Broader findings and caveats from the paper: Shared TCR sequences between patients were less evident than in mice, which may be partly attributable to HLA diversity in the patient population. Many expanded lesional clones persisted in scalp and blood during tofacitinib treatment, which may partly explain relapse after stopping treatment. Unlike mouse skin, which is dominated by gammadelta T cells, normal human skin has resident alphabeta T cells that are also sequenced, and this complicates analysis of the scalp TCR repertoire. Higher clonality and more expanded CD8+ clones were observed in lesional scalp than in normal scalp, particularly in alopecia totalis/universalis, a finding suggestive of antigenic drive. Because the treated cohort was small and had just a single nonresponder, larger studies are needed to establish links between baseline CD8+ expansion and response. With tofacitinib, both scalp clonality and the number of expanded CD8+ clones among the top 100 scalp clones went down significantly.

Library construction relied on the immunoSEQ multiplex PCR assay. RNA was extracted from all samples and reverse transcribed into cDNA, which served as template for TCR sequencing. SuperScript III was used to make first-strand cDNA, primed with a 2:1 mix of oligo-dT and random hexamers. A synthetic immune receptor repertoire was used to assess amplification bias, and residual bias was removed computationally. As for how the authors treated the data: After raw reads were preprocessed to remove errors, the CDR3 was defined following IMGT conventions as running from the conserved cysteine to phenylalanine. Clonality was calculated as 1 minus Shannon entropy normalized by log2 of the number of productive unique TCRs. Whether each scalp clone was CD4 or CD8 was inferred by checking scalp TCRbeta sequences against the CD4 and CD8 repertoires from sorted blood. TCRdb obtained this table from immuneACCESS and retained in-frame rearrangements with V and J assigned. These tables miss some clones; where compared with another copy, unresolved V genes account for less than half of the shortfall, and the remainder is unexplained. V, J and clone size derive from that table, while D and trimming were established from the DNA sequence. Here the sample has some 99,000 clones; about 58% occur a single time. The ten biggest clones cover around a sixth of the sample.

Unmatched junction bases come to 6, with V trimmed by 4 bases and J by 2 bases. CDR1 and CDR2, per the germline V gene, are SGDLS and YYNGEE. Including the terminal cysteine and phenylalanine, the CDR3 comprises 14 residues. Only the CDR3 region is kept as DNA, spanning 42 bases read in frame from base 1. The time point label of this sample denotes: around 28 days on oral tofacitinib. This sample's treatment or condition label indicates: oral pan-JAK inhibitor, 5-10 mg twice daily. Lesional scalp punch biopsies and peripheral blood were collected from alopecia areata patients. After PBMCs were isolated by density centrifugation and stained for CD3, CD4 and CD8, a FACSAria was used to sort CD4+ and CD8+ T cells.

Here the sequenced sample was CD8+ T cells sorted from blood, taken at week 4, from a patient treated with tofacitinib. The sequence is built from TRBV9 and TRBJ2-7; 7 nucleotides in the junction match TRBD1. This TCR came from a human donor with alopecia areata. CDR3 region: CASSPWDSPYEQYF. The DNA sequence is TGTGCCAGCAGCCCTTGGGACAGCCCCTACGAGCAGTACTTC. Outside the CDR3, residues come from the reference TRBV9 and TRBJ2-7 proteins, so the full variable domain is: DSGVTQTPKHLITATGQRVTLRCSPRSGDLSVYWYQQSLDQGLQFLIQYYNGEERAKGNILERFSAQQFPDLHSELNLSSLELGDSALYFCASSPWDSPYEQYFGPGTRLTVT.